A selection of T cell receptor beta chains follows, all from one sample in a study of cytomegalovirus exposure and HLA in healthy donors. Here immunoSEQ multiplex PCR was the method, and the copy in TCRdb shows in-frame clones only, minus some. Of 150,000 to 200,000 clones listed, roughly four fifths are singletons. Sequenced: PBMCs. The receptor set was obtained from a woman aged 40-49 years in good health and CMV-seronegative. CDR3s include the opening cysteine and the closing phenylalanine or tryptophan. The D gene is left open where the match is weak. Expanded clones get a size class; other rows say once, few or many, or leave the size out.

J gene: TRBJ2-3
D gene: .
clone size: few
V gene: TRBV5-6
CDR3 protein: CASSATRDTQYF
CDR3 DNA: TGTGCCAGCAGCGCCACGAGGGATACGCAGTATTTT

J gene: TRBJ1-5
D gene: TRBD1
clone size: few
V gene: TRBV18
CDR3 protein: CASSLATGQRSNQPQHF
CDR3 DNA: TGTGCCAGCTCACTGGCGACAGGGCAAAGGTCCAATCAGCCCCAGCATTTT

J gene: TRBJ1-2
D gene: .
clone size: .
V gene: TRBV2
CDR3 protein: CASSERQGYGYTF
CDR3 DNA: TGTGCCAGCAGTGAAAGGCAGGGCTATGGCTACACCTTC

J gene: TRBJ2-2
D gene: .
clone size: few
V gene: TRBV9
CDR3 protein: CASSVGSQINTGELFF
CDR3 DNA: TGTGCCAGCAGCGTAGGGTCACAGATAAACACCGGGGAGCTGTTTTTT

J gene: TRBJ2-2
D gene: .
clone size: .
V gene: TRBV2
CDR3 protein: CASSYREGGELFF
CDR3 DNA: TGTGCCAGCAGTTACAGGGAAGGCGGGGAGCTGTTTTTT

J gene: TRBJ2-7
D gene: TRBD1
clone size: .
V gene: TRBV5-1
CDR3 protein: CASCLGQGRAEQYF
CDR3 DNA: TGCGCCAGTTGCCTGGGACAGGGAAGGGCCGAGCAGTACTTC

J gene: TRBJ1-1
D gene: .
clone size: .
V gene: TRBV19
CDR3 protein: CASTYSGWGPGTEAFF
CDR3 DNA: TGTGCCAGCACATACTCGGGGTGGGGTCCGGGCACTGAAGCTTTCTTT

J gene: TRBJ1-5
D gene: .
clone size: .
V gene: TRBV19
CDR3 protein: CASSPLLLQGSQPQHF
CDR3 DNA: TGTGCCAGTAGCCCTCTACTATTACAGGGAAGCCAGCCCCAGCATTTT

J gene: TRBJ1-4
D gene: .
clone size: .
V gene: TRBV19
CDR3 protein: CASSPQYRPITGNEKLFF
CDR3 DNA: TGTGCCAGTAGTCCCCAATACCGGCCGATAACGGGTAATGAAAAACTGTTTTTT

J gene: TRBJ1-2
D gene: .
clone size: .
V gene: TRBV28
CDR3 protein: CATSGLNYGYTF
CDR3 DNA: TGTGCCACCTCTGGGCTGAACTATGGCTACACCTTC

J gene: TRBJ2-7
D gene: TRBD1
clone size: few
V gene: TRBV9
CDR3 protein: CASSVADRGIMGEQYF
CDR3 DNA: TGTGCCAGCAGCGTAGCCGACAGGGGGATAATGGGTGAGCAGTACTTC

J gene: TRBJ1-5
D gene: .
clone size: .
V gene: TRBV27
CDR3 protein: CASSTYGGPQHF
CDR3 DNA: TGTGCCAGCAGTACTTACGGTGGGCCCCAGCATTTT

J gene: TRBJ2-2
D gene: TRBD2
clone size: .
V gene: TRBV2
CDR3 protein: CASISGSRTGELFF
CDR3 DNA: TGTGCCAGCATAAGCGGGAGTAGGACCGGGGAGCTGTTTTTT

J gene: TRBJ2-5
D gene: TRBD1
clone size: .
V gene: TRBV11-2
CDR3 protein: CASSPGTAEGETQYF
CDR3 DNA: TGTGCCAGCAGCCCTGGGACAGCCGAGGGGGAGACCCAGTACTTC

J gene: TRBJ2-3
D gene: .
clone size: once
V gene: TRBV5-1
CDR3 protein: CASSQSTDTQYF
CDR3 DNA: TGCGCCAGCAGCCAAAGCACAGATACGCAGTATTTT

J gene: TRBJ1-1
D gene: .
clone size: .
V gene: TRBV21-1
CDR3 protein: CASSKGPSRRQPNTEAFF
CDR3 DNA: TGTGCCAGCAGCAAGGGCCCCTCGCGGAGGCAGCCGAACACTGAAGCTTTCTTT

J gene: TRBJ2-6
D gene: .
clone size: .
V gene: TRBV7-6
CDR3 protein: CASSYRRQVGPGANVLTF
CDR3 DNA: TGTGCCAGCAGCTACCGCCGACAGGTAGGGCCTGGGGCCAACGTCCTGACTTTC

J gene: TRBJ2-7
D gene: .
clone size: .
V gene: TRBV27
CDR3 protein: CASSVLTGSHEQYF
CDR3 DNA: TGTGCCAGCAGCGTTCTAACAGGTTCTCACGAGCAGTACTTC

J gene: TRBJ1-1
D gene: .
clone size: .
V gene: TRBV2
CDR3 protein: CASSEGLMNTEAFF
CDR3 DNA: TGTGCCAGCAGTGAGGGGCTTATGAACACTGAAGCTTTCTTT

J gene: TRBJ2-7
D gene: TRBD1
clone size: .
V gene: TRBV28
CDR3 protein: CASTLGGGQGIIYPTDYF
CDR3 DNA: TGTGCCAGCACCCTCGGTGGAGGACAGGGGATAATATACCCAACGGACTACTTC

J gene: TRBJ1-1
D gene: TRBD1
clone size: .
V gene: TRBV7-9
CDR3 protein: CASSPAGIPTGSLGAFF
CDR3 DNA: TGTGCCAGCAGCCCCGCCGGAATCCCGACAGGGTCTTTAGGAGCTTTCTTT

J gene: TRBJ2-7
D gene: TRBD1
clone size: once
V gene: TRBV7-9
CDR3 protein: CASSLVTGQSYEQYF
CDR3 DNA: TGTGCCAGCAGCTTAGTTACGGGACAGTCCTACGAGCAGTACTTC

J gene: TRBJ2-5
D gene: .
clone size: .
V gene: TRBV7-8
CDR3 protein: CASSLAGREAETQYF
CDR3 DNA: TGTGCCAGCAGCTTAGCCGGGAGAGAGGCGGAGACCCAGTACTTC

J gene: TRBJ1-2
D gene: .
clone size: .
V gene: TRBV5-1
CDR3 protein: CASSLEGRSGGYTF
CDR3 DNA: TGCGCCAGCAGCTTGGAAGGGAGGTCGGGCGGCTACACCTTC

J gene: TRBJ2-5
D gene: TRBD1
clone size: .
V gene: TRBV11-3
CDR3 protein: CASSAYNRGFGETQYF
CDR3 DNA: TGTGCCAGCAGCGCCTATAACAGGGGGTTCGGGGAGACCCAGTACTTC

J gene: TRBJ2-1
D gene: TRBD2
clone size: few
V gene: TRBV18
CDR3 protein: CASSPVRAGELDEQFF
CDR3 DNA: TGTGCCAGCTCACCCGTCCGGGCGGGAGAGTTGGATGAGCAGTTCTTC

J gene: TRBJ2-5
D gene: .
clone size: .
V gene: TRBV27
CDR3 protein: CASSSRPAYQETQYF
CDR3 DNA: TGTGCCAGCAGTTCACGTCCCGCGTACCAAGAGACCCAGTACTTC

J gene: TRBJ2-2
D gene: .
clone size: .
V gene: TRBV18
CDR3 protein: CASSSAANTGELFF
CDR3 DNA: TGTGCCAGCTCATCCGCGGCGAACACCGGGGAGCTGTTTTTT

J gene: TRBJ2-7
D gene: .
clone size: once
V gene: TRBV30
CDR3 protein: CAWSTSGEQYF
CDR3 DNA: TGTGCCTGGAGTACGAGTGGCGAGCAGTACTTC

J gene: TRBJ1-4
D gene: .
clone size: .
V gene: TRBV30
CDR3 protein: CAWSPGTYEKLFF
CDR3 DNA: TGTGCCTGGAGCCCCGGGACATACGAAAAACTGTTTTTT

J gene: TRBJ2-6
D gene: .
clone size: .
V gene: TRBV6-6
CDR3 protein: CASTDSSGANVLTF
CDR3 DNA: TGTGCCAGCACCGACAGCTCTGGGGCCAACGTCCTGACTTTC

J gene: TRBJ1-5
D gene: TRBD1
clone size: few
V gene: TRBV5-1
CDR3 protein: CASSVGQPNQPQHF
CDR3 DNA: TGCGCCAGCAGCGTGGGACAGCCCAATCAGCCCCAGCATTTT

J gene: TRBJ2-2
D gene: .
clone size: .
V gene: TRBV10-3
CDR3 protein: CAISGGGLANTGELFF
CDR3 DNA: TGTGCCATCAGTGGGGGCGGTCTCGCGAACACCGGGGAGCTGTTTTTT

J gene: TRBJ2-1
D gene: .
clone size: .
V gene: TRBV6-9
CDR3 protein: CASSYAGLEVNEQFF
CDR3 DNA: TGTGCCAGCAGTTATGCGGGACTCGAGGTCAATGAGCAGTTCTTC

J gene: TRBJ2-7
D gene: .
clone size: .
V gene: TRBV29-1
CDR3 protein: CSVGSDLTYEQYF
CDR3 DNA: TGCAGCGTCGGATCGGACTTGACCTACGAGCAGTACTTC

J gene: TRBJ2-2
D gene: TRBD2
clone size: .
V gene: TRBV4-1
CDR3 protein: CASSQEKGGTSAPNTGELFF
CDR3 DNA: TGCGCCAGCAGCCAAGAGAAAGGGGGGACTAGCGCGCCGAACACCGGGGAGCTGTTTTTT

J gene: TRBJ2-6
D gene: TRBD1
clone size: .
V gene: TRBV2
CDR3 protein: CASRAQDRSSGANVLTF
CDR3 DNA: TGTGCCAGCAGGGCTCAGGACAGGTCCTCTGGGGCCAACGTCCTGACTTTC

J gene: TRBJ1-5
D gene: .
clone size: .
V gene: TRBV30
CDR3 protein: CAGSGTHSNQPQHF
CDR3 DNA: TGTGCCGGGTCCGGGACACACAGCAATCAGCCCCAGCATTTT

J gene: TRBJ2-3
D gene: .
clone size: .
V gene: TRBV5-1
CDR3 protein: CASSPWGEGTDTQYF
CDR3 DNA: TGCGCCAGCAGCCCCTGGGGGGAAGGGACAGATACGCAGTATTTT

J gene: TRBJ1-1
D gene: TRBD1
clone size: .
V gene: TRBV28
CDR3 protein: CASSSLQGARYTEAFF
CDR3 DNA: TGTGCCAGCAGTTCACTGCAGGGGGCGCGGTACACTGAAGCTTTCTTT

J gene: TRBJ2-1
D gene: TRBD2
clone size: .
V gene: TRBV25-1
CDR3 protein: CASSELGGTSYNEQFF
CDR3 DNA: TGTGCCAGCAGTGAATTGGGGGGGACTTCCTACAATGAGCAGTTCTTC

J gene: TRBJ1-5
D gene: .
clone size: .
V gene: TRBV11-1
CDR3 protein: CASSFTSGPQHF
CDR3 DNA: TGTGCCAGCAGCTTCACTTCAGGGCCCCAGCATTTT

J gene: TRBJ1-1
D gene: .
clone size: .
V gene: TRBV5-6
CDR3 protein: CASSFRRREGTEAFF
CDR3 DNA: TGTGCCAGCAGCTTTCGGCGCAGGGAGGGCACTGAAGCTTTCTTT

J gene: TRBJ2-7
D gene: TRBD1
clone size: .
V gene: TRBV5-1
CDR3 protein: CASSSHPGTAYEQYF
CDR3 DNA: TGCGCCAGCAGCTCACACCCCGGGACAGCCTACGAGCAGTACTTC

J gene: TRBJ1-3
D gene: TRBD1
clone size: few
V gene: TRBV11-2
CDR3 protein: CASSTGQTDTIYF
CDR3 DNA: TGTGCCAGCAGCACGGGACAGACCGACACCATATATTTT

J gene: TRBJ2-7
D gene: TRBD2
clone size: .
V gene: TRBV5-1
CDR3 protein: CASSSGLAPAEQYF
CDR3 DNA: TGCGCCAGCAGCTCAGGACTAGCCCCCGCCGAGCAGTACTTC

J gene: TRBJ2-1
D gene: .
clone size: once
V gene: TRBV28
CDR3 protein: CASSSPPGANNEQFF
CDR3 DNA: TGTGCCAGCAGTTCCCCTCCAGGGGCCAACAATGAGCAGTTCTTC

J gene: TRBJ2-5
D gene: TRBD2
clone size: .
V gene: TRBV6-5
CDR3 protein: CASSALGREGETQYF
CDR3 DNA: TGTGCCAGCAGTGCTCTAGGCAGGGAGGGGGAGACCCAGTACTTC

J gene: TRBJ2-1
D gene: .
clone size: .
V gene: TRBV6-1
CDR3 protein: CASSEKISGGARNEQFF
CDR3 DNA: TGTGCCAGCAGTGAAAAGATTTCGGGGGGCGCGCGGAATGAGCAGTTCTTC

J gene: TRBJ1-1
D gene: .
clone size: few
V gene: TRBV6-5
CDR3 protein: CASSRFSREGTEAFF
CDR3 DNA: TGTGCCAGCAGCCGTTTCTCCAGGGAGGGCACTGAAGCTTTCTTT

J gene: TRBJ1-1
D gene: .
clone size: .
V gene: TRBV30
CDR3 protein: CAVSGTLNTEAFF
CDR3 DNA: TGTGCCGTATCCGGGACATTGAACACTGAAGCTTTCTTT